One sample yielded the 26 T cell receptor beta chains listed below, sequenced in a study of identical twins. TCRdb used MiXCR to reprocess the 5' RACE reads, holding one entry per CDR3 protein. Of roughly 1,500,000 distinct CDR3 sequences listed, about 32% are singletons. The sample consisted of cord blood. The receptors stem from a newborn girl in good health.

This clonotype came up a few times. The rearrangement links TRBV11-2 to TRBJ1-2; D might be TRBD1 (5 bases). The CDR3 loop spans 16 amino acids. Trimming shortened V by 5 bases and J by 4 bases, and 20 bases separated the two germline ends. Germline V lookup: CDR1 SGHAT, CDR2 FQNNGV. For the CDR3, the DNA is TGTGCCAGCAGCCAGGGACTGAAGAGGTCCTTCTATGGCTACACCTTC. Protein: CASSQGLKRSFYGYTF.

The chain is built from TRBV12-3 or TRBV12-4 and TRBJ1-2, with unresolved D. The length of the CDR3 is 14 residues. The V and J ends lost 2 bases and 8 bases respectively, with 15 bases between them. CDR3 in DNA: TGTGCCAGCAGTTTATGGGGAGGTGTCGGCGGCTACACCTTC. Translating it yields CASSLWGGVGGYTF.

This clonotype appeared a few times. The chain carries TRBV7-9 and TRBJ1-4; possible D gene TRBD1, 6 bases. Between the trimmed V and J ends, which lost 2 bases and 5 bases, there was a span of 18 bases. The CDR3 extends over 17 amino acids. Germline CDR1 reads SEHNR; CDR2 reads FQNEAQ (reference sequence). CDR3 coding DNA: TGTGCCAGCAGCTTATTCGACCGACAGGCCCCAAATGAAAAACTGTTTTTT. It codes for CASSLFDRQAPNEKLFF.

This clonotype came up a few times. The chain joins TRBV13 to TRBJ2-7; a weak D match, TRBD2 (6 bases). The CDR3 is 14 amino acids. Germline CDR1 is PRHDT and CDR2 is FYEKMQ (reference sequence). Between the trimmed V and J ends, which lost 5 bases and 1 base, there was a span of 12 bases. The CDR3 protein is CASSVGLLSYEQYF. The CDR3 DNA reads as TGTGCCAGCAGCGTGGGACTCCTGTCCTACGAGCAGTACTTC.

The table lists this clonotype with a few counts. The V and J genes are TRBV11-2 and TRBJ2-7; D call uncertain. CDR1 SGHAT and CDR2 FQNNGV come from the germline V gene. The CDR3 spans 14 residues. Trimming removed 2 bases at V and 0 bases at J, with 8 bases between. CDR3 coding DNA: TGTGCCAGCAGCTTATACGACATCTCCTACGAGCAGTACTTC. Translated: CASSLYDISYEQYF.

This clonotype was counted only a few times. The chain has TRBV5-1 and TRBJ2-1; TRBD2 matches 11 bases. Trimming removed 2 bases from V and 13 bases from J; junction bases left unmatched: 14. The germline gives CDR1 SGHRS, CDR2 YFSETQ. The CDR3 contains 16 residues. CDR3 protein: CASSFSLAGGDVGQFF. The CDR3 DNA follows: TGCGCCAGCAGCTTTTCTCTAGCGGGGGGCGATGTTGGACAGTTCTTC. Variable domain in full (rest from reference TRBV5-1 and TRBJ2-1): KAGVTQTPRYLIKTRGQQVTLSCSPISGHRSVSWYQQTPGQGLQFLFEYFSETQRNKGNFPGRFSGRQFSNSRSEMNVSTLELGDSALYLCASSFSLAGGDVGQFFGPGTRLTVL.

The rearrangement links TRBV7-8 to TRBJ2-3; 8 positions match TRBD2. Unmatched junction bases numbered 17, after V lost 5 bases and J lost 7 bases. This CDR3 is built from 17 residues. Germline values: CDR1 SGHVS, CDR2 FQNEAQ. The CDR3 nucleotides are TGTGCCAGCAGCACTCGAGCGGGAGCACTTCCTTTCTATACGCAGTATTTT. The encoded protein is CASSTRAGALPFYTQYF.

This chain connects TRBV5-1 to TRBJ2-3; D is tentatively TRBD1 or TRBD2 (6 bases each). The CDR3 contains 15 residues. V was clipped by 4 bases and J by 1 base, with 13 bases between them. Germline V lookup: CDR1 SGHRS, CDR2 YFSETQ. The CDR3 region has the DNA TGCGCCAGCAGCAAGGGGGACTTTCGCACAGATACGCAGTATTTT. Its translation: CASSKGDFRTDTQYF.

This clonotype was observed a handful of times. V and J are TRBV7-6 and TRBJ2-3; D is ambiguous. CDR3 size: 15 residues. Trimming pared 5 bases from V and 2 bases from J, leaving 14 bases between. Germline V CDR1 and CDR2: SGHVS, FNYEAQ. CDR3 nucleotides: TGTGCCAGCAGCCAGAGGACGGCCCCCACAGATACGCAGTATTTT. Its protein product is CASSQRTAPTDTQYF.

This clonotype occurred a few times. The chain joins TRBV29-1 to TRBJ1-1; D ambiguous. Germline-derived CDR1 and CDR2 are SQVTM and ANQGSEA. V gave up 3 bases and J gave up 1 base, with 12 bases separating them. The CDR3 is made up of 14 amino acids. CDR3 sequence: CSVDSRLTNTEAFF. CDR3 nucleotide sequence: TGCAGCGTTGATTCCCGACTGACGAACACTGAAGCTTTCTTT.

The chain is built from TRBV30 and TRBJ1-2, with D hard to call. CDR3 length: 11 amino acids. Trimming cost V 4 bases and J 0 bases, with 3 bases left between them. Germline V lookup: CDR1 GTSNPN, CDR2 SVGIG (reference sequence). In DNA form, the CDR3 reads TGTGCCTGGACGCCTAACTATGGCTACACCTTC. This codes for CAWTPNYGYTF.

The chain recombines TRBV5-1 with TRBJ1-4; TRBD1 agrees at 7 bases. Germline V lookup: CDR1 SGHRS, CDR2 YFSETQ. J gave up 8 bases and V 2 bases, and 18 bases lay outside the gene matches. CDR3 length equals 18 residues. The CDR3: CASSFSLPDQNRGEKLFF. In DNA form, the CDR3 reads TGCGCCAGCAGCTTTTCGCTTCCCGATCAAAACAGGGGCGAAAAACTGTTTTTT.

CDR3 in DNA: TGTGCCAGCAGCCAACCCCCGACAGGAGGCTACACCTTC. Protein: CASSQPPTGGYTF. The rearrangement joins TRBV3-1 to TRBJ1-2; D perhaps matches TRBD1 (6 bases). Germline V gene sequence: CDR1 LGHDT, CDR2 YNNKEL (reference sequence). Between the trimmed V and J ends, which lost 2 bases and 8 bases, there was a span of 12 bases. This CDR3 has 13 residues.

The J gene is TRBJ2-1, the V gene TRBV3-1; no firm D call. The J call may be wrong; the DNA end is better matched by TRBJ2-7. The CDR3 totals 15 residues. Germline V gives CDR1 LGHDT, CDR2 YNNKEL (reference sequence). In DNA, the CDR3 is TGTGCCAGCAGCCAAGGAGCTATTTCCTACAATGAGCAGTACTTC. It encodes CASSQGAISYNEQYF.

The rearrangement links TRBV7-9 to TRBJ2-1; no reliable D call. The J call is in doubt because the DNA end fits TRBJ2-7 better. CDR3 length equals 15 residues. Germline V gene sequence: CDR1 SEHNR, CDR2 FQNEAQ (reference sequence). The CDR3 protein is CASSFSTSSYNEQYF. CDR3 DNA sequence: TGTGCCAGCAGCTTCTCCACCAGCTCCTACAATGAGCAGTACTTC.

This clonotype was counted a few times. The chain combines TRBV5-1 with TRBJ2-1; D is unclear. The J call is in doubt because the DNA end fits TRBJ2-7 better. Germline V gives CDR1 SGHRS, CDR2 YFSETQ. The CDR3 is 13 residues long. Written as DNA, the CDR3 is TGCGCCAGCAGCGATGGCCCATACAATGAGCAGTACTTC. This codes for CASSDGPYNEQYF.

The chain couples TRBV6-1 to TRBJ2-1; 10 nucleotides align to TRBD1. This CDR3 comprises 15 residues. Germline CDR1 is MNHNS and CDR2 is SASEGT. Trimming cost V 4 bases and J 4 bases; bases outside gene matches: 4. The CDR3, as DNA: TGTGCCAGCAGTGGGACAGGGGGGCGATACAATGAGCAGTTCTTC. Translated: CASSGTGGRYNEQFF.

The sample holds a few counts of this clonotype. The CDR3 protein is CASSTGQAPYEQYF. Written as DNA, the CDR3 is TGCGCCAGCAGCACGGGACAGGCGCCCTACGAGCAGTACTTC. This chain links TRBV5-1 with TRBJ2-7, with TRBD1 matching 8 bases. J lost 2 bases, V lost 4 bases, and 5 bases had no gene match. CDR1 is SGHRS and CDR2 is YFSETQ in the germline V gene. There are 14 residues in the CDR3.

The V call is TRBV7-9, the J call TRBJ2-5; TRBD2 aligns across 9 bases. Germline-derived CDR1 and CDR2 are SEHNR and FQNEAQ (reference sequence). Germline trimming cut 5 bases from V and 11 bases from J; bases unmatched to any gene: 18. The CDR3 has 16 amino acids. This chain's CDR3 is CASSLRWREGLNEQYF. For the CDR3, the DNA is TGTGCCAGCAGCCTAAGATGGCGGGAGGGCCTAAATGAGCAGTACTTC.

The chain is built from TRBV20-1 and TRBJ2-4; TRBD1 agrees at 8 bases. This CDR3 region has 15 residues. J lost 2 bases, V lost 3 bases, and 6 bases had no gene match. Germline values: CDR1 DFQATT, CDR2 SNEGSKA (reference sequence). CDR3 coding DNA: TGCAGTGCTAGGGGGACAGGCTGGACCAAAAACATTCAGTACTTC. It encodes CSARGTGWTKNIQYF.

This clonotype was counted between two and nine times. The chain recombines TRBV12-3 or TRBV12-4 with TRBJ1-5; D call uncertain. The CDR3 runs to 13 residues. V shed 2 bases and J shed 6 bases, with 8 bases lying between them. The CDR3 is CASSLTLRQPQHF. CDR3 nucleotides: TGTGCCAGCAGTTTAACCCTCCGTCAGCCCCAGCATTTT.

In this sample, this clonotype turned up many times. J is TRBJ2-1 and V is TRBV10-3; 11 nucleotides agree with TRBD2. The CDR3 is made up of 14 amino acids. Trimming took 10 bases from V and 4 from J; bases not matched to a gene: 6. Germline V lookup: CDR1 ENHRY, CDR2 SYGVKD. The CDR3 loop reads CATAGLADYNEQFF. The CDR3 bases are TGTGCCACTGCGGGACTAGCGGATTACAATGAGCAGTTCTTC.

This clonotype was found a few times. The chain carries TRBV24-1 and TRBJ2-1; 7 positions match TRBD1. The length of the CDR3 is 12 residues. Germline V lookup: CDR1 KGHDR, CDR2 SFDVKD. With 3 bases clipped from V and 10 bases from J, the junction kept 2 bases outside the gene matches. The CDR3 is CATSDRTGEQFF. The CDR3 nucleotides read TGTGCCACCAGTGATAGGACAGGAGAGCAGTTCTTC.

CDR3 coding DNA: TGTGCCAGCAGCCAAGAATCCTGGGGAGGGGTGCAGTACTTC. Translation gives CASSQESWGGVQYF. The rearrangement links TRBV3-1 to TRBJ2-5; 7 bases line up with TRBD2. Unmatched junction bases numbered 9, after V lost 0 bases and J lost 11 bases. The germline gives CDR1 LGHDT, CDR2 YNNKEL (reference sequence). The CDR3 runs 14 residues.

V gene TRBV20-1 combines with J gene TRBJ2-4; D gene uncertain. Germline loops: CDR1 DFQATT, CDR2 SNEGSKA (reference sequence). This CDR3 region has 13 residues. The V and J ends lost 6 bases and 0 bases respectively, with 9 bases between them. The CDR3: CSALDIAKNIQYF. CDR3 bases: TGCAGTGCCCTCGACATAGCCAAAAACATTCAGTACTTC.

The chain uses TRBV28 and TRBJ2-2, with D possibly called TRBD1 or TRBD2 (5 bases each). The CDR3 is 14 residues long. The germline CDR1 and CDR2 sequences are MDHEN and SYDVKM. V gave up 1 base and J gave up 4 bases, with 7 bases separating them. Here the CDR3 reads CASSLYGGTGELFF. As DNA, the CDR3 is TGTGCCAGCAGTTTATATGGGGGCACCGGGGAGCTGTTTTTT.